This T cell receptor (beta chain) came from a study of CD8 T cells in Susac syndrome. Study-level points and caveats: The number of individuals included in the study's TCR sequencing and HLA analysis was acknowledged as relatively small.

It was negative isolation that provided the CD8+ and CD4+ T cells, whereas TEMRA cells were enriched by FACS. CDR3 length equals 18 residues. Random hexamers were used to reverse transcribe the RNA input (roughly 0.5 to 1 ug). Coverage of TCR beta CDR3 amplification by immunoSEQ multiplex PCR extended to 54 Vbeta and 13 Jbeta. Using its own MiXCR run on the immunoSEQ multiplex PCR reads, TCRdb lists one record per CDR3 protein. The sample carries hundreds of thousands of distinct CDR3 sequences, 85% to 90% recorded once. Notes on this clonotype: Its antigen remains unknown.

This clonotype originated in a human donor with multiple sclerosis. Sequencing was carried out using CD8+ T cells from PBMCs. The gene calls are TRBV21-1 and TRBJ1-1; the D segment call TRBD1 is taken from the table without a DNA check. TRBV21-1 is a listed pseudogene. The CDR3 loop is CASSKGDIIQGRNTEAFF. In nucleotides, the CDR3 is TGTGCCAGCAGCAAAGGCGATATTATACAGGGACGGAACACTGAAGCTTTCTTT.